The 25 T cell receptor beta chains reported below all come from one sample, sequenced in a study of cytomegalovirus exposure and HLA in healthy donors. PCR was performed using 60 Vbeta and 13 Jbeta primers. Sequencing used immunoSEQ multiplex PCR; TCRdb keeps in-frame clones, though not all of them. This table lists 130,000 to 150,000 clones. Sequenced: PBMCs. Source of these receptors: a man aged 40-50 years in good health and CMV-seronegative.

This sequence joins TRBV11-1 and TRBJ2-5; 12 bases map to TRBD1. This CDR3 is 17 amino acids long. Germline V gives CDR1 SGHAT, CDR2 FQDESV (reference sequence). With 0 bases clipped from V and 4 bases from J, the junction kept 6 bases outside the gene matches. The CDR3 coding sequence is TGTGCCAGCAGCTTAGCGGTGGGACAGGGGGCGGGAGAGACCCAGTACTTC. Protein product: CASSLAVGQGAGETQYF.

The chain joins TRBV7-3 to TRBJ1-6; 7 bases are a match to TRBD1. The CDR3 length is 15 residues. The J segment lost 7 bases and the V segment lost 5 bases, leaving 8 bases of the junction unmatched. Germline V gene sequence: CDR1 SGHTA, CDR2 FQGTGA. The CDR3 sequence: CASSQQGIGNSPLHF. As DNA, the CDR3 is TGTGCCAGCAGCCAACAGGGGATTGGGAATTCACCCCTCCACTTT.

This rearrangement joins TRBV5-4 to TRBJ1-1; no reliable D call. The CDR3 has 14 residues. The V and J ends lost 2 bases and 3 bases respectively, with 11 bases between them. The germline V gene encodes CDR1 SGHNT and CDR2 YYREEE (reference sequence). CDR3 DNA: TGTGCCAGCAGCTTCCGGCGCCGGGACACTGAAGCTTTCTTT. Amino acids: CASSFRRRDTEAFF.

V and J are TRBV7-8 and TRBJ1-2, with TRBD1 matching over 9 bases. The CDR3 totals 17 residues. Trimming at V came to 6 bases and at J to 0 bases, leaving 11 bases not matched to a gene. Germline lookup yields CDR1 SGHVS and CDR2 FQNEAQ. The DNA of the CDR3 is TGTGCCAGCAGGAAGTTGACAGGGGGATCTGCTAACTATGGCTACACCTTC. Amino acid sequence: CASRKLTGGSANYGYTF.

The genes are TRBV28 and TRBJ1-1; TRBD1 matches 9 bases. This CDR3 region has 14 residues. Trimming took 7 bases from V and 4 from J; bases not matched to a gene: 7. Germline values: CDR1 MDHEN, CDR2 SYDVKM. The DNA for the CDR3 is TGTGCCAGCATTGGGGGACAGGGTGCCACTGAAGCTTTCTTT. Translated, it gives CASIGGQGATEAFF.

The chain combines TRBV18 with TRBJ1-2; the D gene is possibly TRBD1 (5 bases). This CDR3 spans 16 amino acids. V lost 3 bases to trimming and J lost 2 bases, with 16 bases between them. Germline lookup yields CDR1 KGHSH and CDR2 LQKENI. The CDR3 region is CASSPLGPDPNYGYTF. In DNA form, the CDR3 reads TGTGCCAGCTCACCGCTGGGGCCAGACCCCAACTATGGCTACACCTTC.

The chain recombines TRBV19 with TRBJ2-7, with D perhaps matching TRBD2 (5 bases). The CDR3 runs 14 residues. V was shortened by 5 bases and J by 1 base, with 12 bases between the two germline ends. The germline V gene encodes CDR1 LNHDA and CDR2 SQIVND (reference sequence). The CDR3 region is CASSLGSGSYEQYF. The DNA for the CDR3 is TGTGCCAGTAGTCTTGGGAGCGGATCCTACGAGCAGTACTTC.

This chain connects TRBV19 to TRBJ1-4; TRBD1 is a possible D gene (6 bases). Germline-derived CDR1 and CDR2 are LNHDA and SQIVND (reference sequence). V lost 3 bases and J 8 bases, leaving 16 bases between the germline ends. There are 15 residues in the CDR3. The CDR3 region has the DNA TGTGCCAGTAGTATGTCGGGACATAACGGGGAAAAACTGTTTTTT. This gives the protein CASSMSGHNGEKLFF.

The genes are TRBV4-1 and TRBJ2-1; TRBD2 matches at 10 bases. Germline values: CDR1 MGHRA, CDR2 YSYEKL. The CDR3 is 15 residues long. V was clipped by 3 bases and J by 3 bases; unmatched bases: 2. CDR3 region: CASSQGLAIYNEQFF. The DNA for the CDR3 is TGCGCCAGCAGCCAGGGACTAGCGATCTACAATGAGCAGTTCTTC.

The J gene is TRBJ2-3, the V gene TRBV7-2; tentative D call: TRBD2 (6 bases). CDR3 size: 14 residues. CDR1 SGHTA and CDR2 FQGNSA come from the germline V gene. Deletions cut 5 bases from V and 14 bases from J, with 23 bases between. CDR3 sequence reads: CASSGTVTTGERYF. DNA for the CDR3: TGTGCCAGCAGCGGGACCGTAACAACGGGGGAGAGGTATTTT.

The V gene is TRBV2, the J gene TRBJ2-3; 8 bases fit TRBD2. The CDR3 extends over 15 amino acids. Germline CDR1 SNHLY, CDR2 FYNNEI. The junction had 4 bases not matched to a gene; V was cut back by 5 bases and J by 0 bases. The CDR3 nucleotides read TGTGCCAGCAGTCCGGAGCGGGGGAGCACAGATACGCAGTATTTT. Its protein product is CASSPERGSTDTQYF.

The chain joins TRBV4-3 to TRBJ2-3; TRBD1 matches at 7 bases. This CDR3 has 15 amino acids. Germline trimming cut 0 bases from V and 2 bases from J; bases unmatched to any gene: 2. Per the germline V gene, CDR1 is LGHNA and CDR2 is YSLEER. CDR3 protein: CASSQDRGSTDTQYF. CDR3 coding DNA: TGCGCCAGCAGCCAAGACAGGGGGTCCACAGATACGCAGTATTTT.

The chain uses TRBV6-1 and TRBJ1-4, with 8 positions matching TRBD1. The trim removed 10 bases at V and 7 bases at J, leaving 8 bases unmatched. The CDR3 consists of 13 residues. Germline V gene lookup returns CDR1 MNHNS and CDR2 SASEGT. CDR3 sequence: CATKDRVIEKLFF. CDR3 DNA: TGTGCCACCAAGGACAGGGTAATTGAAAAACTGTTTTTT.

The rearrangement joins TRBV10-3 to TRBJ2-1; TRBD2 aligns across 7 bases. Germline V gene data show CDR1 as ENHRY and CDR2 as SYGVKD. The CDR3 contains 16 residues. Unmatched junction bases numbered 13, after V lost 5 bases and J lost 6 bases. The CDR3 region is CAISLGGSTGSNEQFF. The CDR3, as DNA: TGTGCCATCAGTTTGGGGGGGTCGACGGGGAGCAATGAGCAGTTCTTC.

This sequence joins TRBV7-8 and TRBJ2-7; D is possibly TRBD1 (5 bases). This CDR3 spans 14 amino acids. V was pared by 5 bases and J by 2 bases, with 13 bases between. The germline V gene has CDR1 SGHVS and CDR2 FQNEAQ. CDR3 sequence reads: CASSANTGPYEQYF. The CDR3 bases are TGTGCCAGCAGCGCCAACACAGGACCCTACGAGCAGTACTTC. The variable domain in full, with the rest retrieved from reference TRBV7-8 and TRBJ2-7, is GAGVSQSPRYKVAKRGQDVALRCDPISGHVSLFWYQQALGQGPEFLTYFQNEAQLDKSGLPSDRFFAERPEGSVSTLKIQRTQQEDSAVYLCASSANTGPYEQYFGPGTRLTVT.

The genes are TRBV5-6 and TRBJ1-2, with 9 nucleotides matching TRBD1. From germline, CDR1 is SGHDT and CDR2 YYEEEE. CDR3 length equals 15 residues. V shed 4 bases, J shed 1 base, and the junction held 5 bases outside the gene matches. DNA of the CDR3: TGTGCCAGCAGCATCGACAGGGGGGGTAACTATGGCTACACCTTC. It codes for CASSIDRGGNYGYTF.

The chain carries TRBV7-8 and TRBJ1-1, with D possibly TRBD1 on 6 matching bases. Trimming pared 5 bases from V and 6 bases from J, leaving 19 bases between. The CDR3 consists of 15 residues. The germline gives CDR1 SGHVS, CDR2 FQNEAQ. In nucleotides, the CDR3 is TGTGCCAGCAGCCCCGACGGACAGTTCGAGGCTGAAGCTTTCTTT. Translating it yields CASSPDGQFEAEAFF.

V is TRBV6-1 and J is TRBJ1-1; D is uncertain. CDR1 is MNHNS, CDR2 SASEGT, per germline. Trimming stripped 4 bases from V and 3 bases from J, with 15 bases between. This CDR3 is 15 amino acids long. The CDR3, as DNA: TGTGCCAGCAGTGGAAACCCTCCCCGGGACACTGAAGCTTTCTTT. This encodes CASSGNPPRDTEAFF.

The CDR3 region has the DNA TGCGCCAGCAGTGGAGAATTAAACTATGGCTACACCTTC. Its protein is CASSGELNYGYTF. The chain is built from TRBV5-1 and TRBJ1-2; D is unclear. The CDR3 is 13 amino acids. The germline V gene encodes CDR1 SGHRS and CDR2 YFSETQ. V gave up 5 bases and J gave up 2 bases, with 10 bases separating them.

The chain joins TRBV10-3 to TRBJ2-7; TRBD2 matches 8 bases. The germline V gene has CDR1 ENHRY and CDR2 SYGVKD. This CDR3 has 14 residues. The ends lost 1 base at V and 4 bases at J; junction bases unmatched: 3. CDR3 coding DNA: TGTGCCATCAGTGAGTACGGGGGGGGTTACGAGCAGTACTTC. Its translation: CAISEYGGGYEQYF.

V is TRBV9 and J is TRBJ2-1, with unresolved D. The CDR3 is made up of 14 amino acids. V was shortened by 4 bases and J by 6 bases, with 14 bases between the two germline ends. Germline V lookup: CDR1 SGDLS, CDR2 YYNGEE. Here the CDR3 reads CASSLRGAANEQFF. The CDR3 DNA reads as TGTGCCAGCAGCTTACGTGGTGCGGCCAATGAGCAGTTCTTC.

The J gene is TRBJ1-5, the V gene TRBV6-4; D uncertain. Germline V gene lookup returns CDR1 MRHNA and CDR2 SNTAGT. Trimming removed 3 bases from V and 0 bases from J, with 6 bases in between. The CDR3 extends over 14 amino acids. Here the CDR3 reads CASSETYSNQPQHF. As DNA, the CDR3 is TGTGCCAGCAGTGAAACTTATAGCAATCAGCCCCAGCATTTT.

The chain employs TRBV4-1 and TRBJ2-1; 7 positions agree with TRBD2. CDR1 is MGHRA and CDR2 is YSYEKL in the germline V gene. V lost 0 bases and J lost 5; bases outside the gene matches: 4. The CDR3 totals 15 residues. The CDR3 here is CASSQERTRDNEQFF. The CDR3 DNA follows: TGCGCCAGCAGCCAAGAGAGGACTAGGGACAATGAGCAGTTCTTC.

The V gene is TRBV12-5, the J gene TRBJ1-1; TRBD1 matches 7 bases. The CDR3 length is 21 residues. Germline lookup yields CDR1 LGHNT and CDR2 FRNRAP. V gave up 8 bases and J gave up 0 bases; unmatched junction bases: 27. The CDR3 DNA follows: TGTGCTAGTAGCTACATTTCATGGGGGACAGCCGTTGGGGCACTGAACACTGAAGCTTTCTTT. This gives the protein CASSYISWGTAVGALNTEAFF. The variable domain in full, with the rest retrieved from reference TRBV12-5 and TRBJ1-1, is DARVTQTPRHKVTEMGQEVTMRCQPILGHNTVFWYRQTMMQGLELLAYFRNRAPLDDSGMPKDRFSAEMPDATLATLKIQPSEPRDSAVYFCASSYISWGTAVGALNTEAFFGQGTRLTVV.

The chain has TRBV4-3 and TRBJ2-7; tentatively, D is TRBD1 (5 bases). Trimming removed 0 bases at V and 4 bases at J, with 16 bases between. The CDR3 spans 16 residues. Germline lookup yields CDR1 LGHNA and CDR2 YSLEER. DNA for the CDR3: TGCGCCAGCAGCCAAGATCGGTCAGCCCAGGGATACGAGCAGTACTTC. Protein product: CASSQDRSAQGYEQYF.